The rows below give T cell receptor beta chains drawn from one sample of a study of CXCR3-negative and CXCR3-positive naive CD8 T cells. TCRdb processed the 5' RACE reads again and assigns one entry to each CDR3 protein, with no DNA. Its clone listing holds 56,000 or so distinct CDR3 sequences. Sequencing input: memory CD8+ T cells from blood. The receptors were sampled from a human donor in good health. Some clones in this sample may be carry-over from other donors' samples. Both conserved end residues are part of each CDR3.

j_call,v_call,cdr3_aa
TRBJ2-1,TRBV4-2,CASSQDMADYNEQFF
TRBJ2-5,TRBV29-1,CSVEDLEGARSQETQYF
TRBJ2-1,TRBV29-1,CSAQGGYNEQFF
TRBJ1-1,TRBV30,CAWRTGTGNTEAFF
TRBJ1-2,TRBV28,CASSLSGALYGYTF
TRBJ2-5,TRBV6-5,CASSYSKSRETQYF
TRBJ2-3,TRBV20-1,CSARDGGQNTDTQYF
TRBJ2-7,TRBV29-1,CSVEGGRNEQYF
TRBJ2-5,TRBV7-9,CASSSLSGVETQYF
TRBJ2-3,TRBV6-4,CASSESGGARADTQYF
TRBJ2-2,TRBV28,CASNLLGLAGLNTGELFF
TRBJ1-2,TRBV7-3,CACSEPDSGFYGYTF
TRBJ2-4,TRBV29-1,CSVRPWDSKNIQYF
TRBJ1-3,TRBV18,CASSNTGIPRTTSGNTIYF
TRBJ1-1,TRBV11-1,CASSGTVNTEAFF